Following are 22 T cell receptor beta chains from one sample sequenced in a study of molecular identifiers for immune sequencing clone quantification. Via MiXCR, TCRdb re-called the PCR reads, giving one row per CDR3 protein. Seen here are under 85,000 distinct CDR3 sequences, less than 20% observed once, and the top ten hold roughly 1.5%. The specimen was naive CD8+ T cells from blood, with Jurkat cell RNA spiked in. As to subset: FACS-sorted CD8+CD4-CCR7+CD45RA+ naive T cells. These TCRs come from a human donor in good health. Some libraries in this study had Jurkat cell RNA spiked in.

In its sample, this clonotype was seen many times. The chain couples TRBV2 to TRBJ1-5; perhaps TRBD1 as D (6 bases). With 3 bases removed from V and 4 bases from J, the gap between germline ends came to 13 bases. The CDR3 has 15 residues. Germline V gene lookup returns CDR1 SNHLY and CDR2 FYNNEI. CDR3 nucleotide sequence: TGTGCCAGCAGTGAGAGGGCAGGGGAGAATCAGCCCCAGCATTTT. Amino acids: CASSERAGENQPQHF. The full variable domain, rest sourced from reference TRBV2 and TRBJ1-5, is EPEVTQTPSHQVTQMGQEVILRCVPISNHLYFYWYRQILGQKVEFLVSFYNNEISEKSEIFDDQFSVERPDGSNFTLKIRSTKLEDSAMYFCASSERAGENQPQHFGDGTRLSIL.

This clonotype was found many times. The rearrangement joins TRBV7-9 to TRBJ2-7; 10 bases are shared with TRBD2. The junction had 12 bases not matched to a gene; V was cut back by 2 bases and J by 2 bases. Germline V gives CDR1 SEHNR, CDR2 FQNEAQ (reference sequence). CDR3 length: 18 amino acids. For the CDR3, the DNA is TGTGCCAGCAGCTTACCGGGACTAGCGCCTAGACAGCCCTACGAGCAGTACTTC. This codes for CASSLPGLAPRQPYEQYF.

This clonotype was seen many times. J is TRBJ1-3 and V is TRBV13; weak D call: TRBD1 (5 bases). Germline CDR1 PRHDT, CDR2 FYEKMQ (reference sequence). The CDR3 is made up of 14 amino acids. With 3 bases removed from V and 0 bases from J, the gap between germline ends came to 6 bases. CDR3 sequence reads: CASSFRDSGNTIYF. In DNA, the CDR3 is TGTGCCAGCAGCTTCAGGGACTCTGGAAACACCATATATTTT. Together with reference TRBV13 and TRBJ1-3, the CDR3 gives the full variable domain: AAGVIQSPRHLIKEKRETATLKCYPIPRHDTVYWYQQGPGQDPQFLISFYEKMQSDKGSIPDRFSAQQFSDYHSELNMSSLELGDSALYFCASSFRDSGNTIYFGEGSWLTVV.

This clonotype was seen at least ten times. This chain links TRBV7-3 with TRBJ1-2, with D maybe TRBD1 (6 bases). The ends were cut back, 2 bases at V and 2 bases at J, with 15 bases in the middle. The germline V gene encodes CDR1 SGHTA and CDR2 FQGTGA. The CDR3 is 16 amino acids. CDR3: CASSLGGADANYGYTF. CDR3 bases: TGTGCCAGCAGCTTAGGGGGGGCCGATGCAAACTATGGCTACACCTTC.

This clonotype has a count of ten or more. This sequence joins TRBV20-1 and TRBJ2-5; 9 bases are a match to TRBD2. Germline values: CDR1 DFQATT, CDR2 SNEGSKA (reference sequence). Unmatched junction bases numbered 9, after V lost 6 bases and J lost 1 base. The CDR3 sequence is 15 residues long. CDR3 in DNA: TGCAGTGCCCCCCTAGCGGGAACCCTCCAAGAGACCCAGTACTTC. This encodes CSAPLAGTLQETQYF.

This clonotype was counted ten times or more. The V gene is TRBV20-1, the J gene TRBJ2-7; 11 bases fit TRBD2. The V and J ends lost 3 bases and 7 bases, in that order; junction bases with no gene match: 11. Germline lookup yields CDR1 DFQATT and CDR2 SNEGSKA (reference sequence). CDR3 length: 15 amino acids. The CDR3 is CSASQLAGEWGEQYF. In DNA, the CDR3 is TGCAGTGCTAGTCAACTAGCGGGAGAATGGGGTGAGCAGTACTTC.

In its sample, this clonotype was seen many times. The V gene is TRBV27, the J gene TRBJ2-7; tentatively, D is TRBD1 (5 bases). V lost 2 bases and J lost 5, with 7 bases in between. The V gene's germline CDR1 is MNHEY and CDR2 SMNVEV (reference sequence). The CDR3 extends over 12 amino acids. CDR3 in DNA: TGTGCCAGCAGTTTAGTAGGGGACGAGCAGTACTTC. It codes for CASSLVGDEQYF.

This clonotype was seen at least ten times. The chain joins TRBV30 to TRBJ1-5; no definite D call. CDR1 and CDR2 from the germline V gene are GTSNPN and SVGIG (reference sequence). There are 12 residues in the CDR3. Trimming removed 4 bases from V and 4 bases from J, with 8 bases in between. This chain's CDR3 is CAWKTGNQPQHF. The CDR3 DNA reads TGTGCCTGGAAGACGGGGAATCAGCCCCAGCATTTT.

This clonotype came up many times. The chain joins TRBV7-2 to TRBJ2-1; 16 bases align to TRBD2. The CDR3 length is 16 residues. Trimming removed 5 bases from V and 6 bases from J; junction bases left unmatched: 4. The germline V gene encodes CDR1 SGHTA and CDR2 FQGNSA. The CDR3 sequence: CASSQGLAGGPNEQFF. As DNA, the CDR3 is TGTGCCAGCAGCCAGGGACTAGCGGGAGGGCCCAATGAGCAGTTCTTC.

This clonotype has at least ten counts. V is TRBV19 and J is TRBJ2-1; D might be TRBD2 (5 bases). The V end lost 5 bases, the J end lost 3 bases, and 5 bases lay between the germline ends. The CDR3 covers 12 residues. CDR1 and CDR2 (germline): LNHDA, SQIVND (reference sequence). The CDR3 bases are TGTGCCAGTAGTGCGGGCTACAATGAGCAGTTCTTC. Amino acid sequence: CASSAGYNEQFF.

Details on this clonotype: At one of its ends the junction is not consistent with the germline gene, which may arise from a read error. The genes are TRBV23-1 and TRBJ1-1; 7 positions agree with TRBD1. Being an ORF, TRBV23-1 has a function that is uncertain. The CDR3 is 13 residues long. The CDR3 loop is CASSRQTGLEAFF. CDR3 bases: TGCGCTAGCAGTCGTCAGACAGGGCTCGAAGCTTTCTTT.

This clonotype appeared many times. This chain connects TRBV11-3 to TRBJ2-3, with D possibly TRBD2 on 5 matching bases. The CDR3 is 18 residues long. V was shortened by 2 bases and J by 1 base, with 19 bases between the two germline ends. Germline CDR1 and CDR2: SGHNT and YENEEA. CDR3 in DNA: TGTGCCAGCAGCTTAATCACGGGGTCCTCGCTTGGCACAGATACGCAGTATTTT. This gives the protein CASSLITGSSLGTDTQYF.

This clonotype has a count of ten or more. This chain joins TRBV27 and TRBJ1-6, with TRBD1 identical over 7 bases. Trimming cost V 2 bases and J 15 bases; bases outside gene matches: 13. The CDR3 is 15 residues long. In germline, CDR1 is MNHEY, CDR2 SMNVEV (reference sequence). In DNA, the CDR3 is TGTGCCAGCAGTTTAGCGACAGGGACGGGCTGGGGCCTCCACTTT. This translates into CASSLATGTGWGLHF.

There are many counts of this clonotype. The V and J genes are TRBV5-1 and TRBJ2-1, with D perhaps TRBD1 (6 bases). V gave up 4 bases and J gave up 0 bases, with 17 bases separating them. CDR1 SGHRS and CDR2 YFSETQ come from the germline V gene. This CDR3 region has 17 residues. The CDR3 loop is CASSPRNRVSSYNEQFF. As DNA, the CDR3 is TGCGCCAGCAGCCCGCGAAACAGGGTTAGCTCCTACAATGAGCAGTTCTTC.

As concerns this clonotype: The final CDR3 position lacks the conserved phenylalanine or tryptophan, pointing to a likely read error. The CDR3 protein is CASSFFTGETQYS. Written as DNA, the CDR3 is TGTGCCAGCAGTTTTTTTACGGGGGAGACCCAGTACTCC. The chain links TRBV27 to TRBJ2-5; D is perhaps TRBD2 (5 bases). The CDR3 contains 13 residues. Germline V lookup: CDR1 MNHEY, CDR2 SMNVEV (reference sequence). Trimming took off 3 bases at V and 5 bases at J, with 10 bases between the two ends.

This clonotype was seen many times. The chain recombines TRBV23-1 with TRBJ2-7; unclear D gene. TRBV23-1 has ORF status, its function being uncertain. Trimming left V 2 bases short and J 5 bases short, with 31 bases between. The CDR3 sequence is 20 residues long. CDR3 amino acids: CASSQRADPVSLPRNHEQYF. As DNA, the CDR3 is TGCGCCAGCAGTCAAAGGGCGGACCCGGTTAGCCTACCTCGTAACCACGAGCAGTACTTC.

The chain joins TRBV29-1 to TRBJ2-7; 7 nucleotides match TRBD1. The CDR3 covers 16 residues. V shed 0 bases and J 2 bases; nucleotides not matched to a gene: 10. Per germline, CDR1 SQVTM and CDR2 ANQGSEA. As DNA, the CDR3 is TGCAGCGTTGAAGATCGGCTCCGGCAGGGGGCCTACGAGCAGTACTTC. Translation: CSVEDRLRQGAYEQYF.

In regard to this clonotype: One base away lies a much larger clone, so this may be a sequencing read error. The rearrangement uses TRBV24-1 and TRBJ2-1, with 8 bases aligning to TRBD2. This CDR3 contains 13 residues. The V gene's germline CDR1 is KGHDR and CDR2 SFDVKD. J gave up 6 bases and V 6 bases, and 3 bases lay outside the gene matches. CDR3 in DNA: TGTGCCACCAGTCGAGGGACTAGCAATGAGCAGTTCTTC. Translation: CATSRGTSNEQFF.

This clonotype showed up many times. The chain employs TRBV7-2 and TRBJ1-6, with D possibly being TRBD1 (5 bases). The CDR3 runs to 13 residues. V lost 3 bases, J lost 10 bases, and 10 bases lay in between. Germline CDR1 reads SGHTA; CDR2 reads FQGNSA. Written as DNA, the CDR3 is TGTGCCAGCAGCTTTCCAGGGACCTCACCCCTCCACTTT. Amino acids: CASSFPGTSPLHF.

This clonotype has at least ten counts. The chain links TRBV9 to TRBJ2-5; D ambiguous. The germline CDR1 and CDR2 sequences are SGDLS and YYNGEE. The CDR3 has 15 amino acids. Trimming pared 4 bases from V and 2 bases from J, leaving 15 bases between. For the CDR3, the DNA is TGTGCCAGCAGCCCGGCTGACATGCTACAAGAGACCCAGTACTTC. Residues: CASSPADMLQETQYF.

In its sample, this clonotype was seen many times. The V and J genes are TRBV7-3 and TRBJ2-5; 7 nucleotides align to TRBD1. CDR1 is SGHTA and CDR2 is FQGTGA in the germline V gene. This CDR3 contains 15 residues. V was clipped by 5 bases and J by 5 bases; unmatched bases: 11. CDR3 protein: CASSSLQDRKETQYF. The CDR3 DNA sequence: TGTGCCAGCAGCAGCCTCCAGGACAGGAAGGAGACCCAGTACTTC. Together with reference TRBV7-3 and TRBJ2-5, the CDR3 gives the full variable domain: GAGVSQTPSNKVTEKGKYVELRCDPISGHTALYWYRQSLGQGPEFLIYFQGTGAADDSGLPNDRFFAVRPEGSVSTLKIQRTERGDSAVYLCASSSLQDRKETQYFGPGTRLLVL.

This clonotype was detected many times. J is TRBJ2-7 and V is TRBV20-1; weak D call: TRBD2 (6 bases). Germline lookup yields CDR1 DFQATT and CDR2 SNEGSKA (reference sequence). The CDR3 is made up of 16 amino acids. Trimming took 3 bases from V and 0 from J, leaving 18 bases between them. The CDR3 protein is CSASLRLEGSSYEQYF. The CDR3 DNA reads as TGCAGTGCTAGCTTGCGGTTGGAGGGCAGCTCCTACGAGCAGTACTTC.